The 15 T cell receptor beta chains below come from one sample, sequenced in a study of cytomegalovirus exposure and HLA in healthy donors. Sequencing used immunoSEQ multiplex PCR; TCRdb keeps in-frame clones, though not all of them. Of 150,000 to 200,000 clones detected, 84% appear once; the ten largest clones hold roughly a tenth. What was sequenced was PBMCs. The receptors here all came from a man aged 25 to 45 in good health and CMV-seropositive.

The J gene is TRBJ2-2, the V gene TRBV9; TRBD2 matches 10 bases. Germline V gene lookup returns CDR1 SGDLS and CDR2 YYNGEE. The CDR3 consists of 14 residues. With 7 bases clipped from V and 3 bases from J, the junction kept 3 bases outside the gene matches. The CDR3 region has the DNA TGTGCCAGCTCTAGCGGGGGCTACACCGGGGAGCTGTTTTTT. The encoded protein is CASSSGGYTGELFF.

The chain has TRBV7-2 and TRBJ1-2; TRBD1 matches 10 bases. Germline V gives CDR1 SGHTA, CDR2 FQGNSA. This CDR3 comprises 17 residues. Trimming at V came to 5 bases and at J to 0 bases, leaving 9 bases not matched to a gene. CDR3 residues: CASSLQTGGASNYGYTF. As DNA, the CDR3 is TGTGCCAGCAGCCTCCAGACAGGGGGCGCGTCTAACTATGGCTACACCTTC. Drawing the rest from reference TRBV7-2 and TRBJ1-2, the complete variable domain is GAGVSQSPSNKVTEKGKDVELRCDPISGHTALYWYRQSLGQGLEFLIYFQGNSAPDKSGLPSDRFSAERTGGSVSTLTIQRTQQEDSAVYLCASSLQTGGASNYGYTFGSGTRLTVV.

V is TRBV7-9 and J is TRBJ2-7, with D possibly being TRBD1 (6 bases). Trimming stripped 5 bases from V and 6 bases from J, with 20 bases between. The CDR3 extends over 15 amino acids. Germline V gene lookup returns CDR1 SEHNR and CDR2 FQNEAQ (reference sequence). The CDR3 region is CASSQPRDTKAEQYF. In DNA, the CDR3 is TGTGCCAGCAGCCAACCCCGGGACACCAAAGCCGAGCAGTACTTC.

This clone has only one observation. V and J are TRBV6-5 and TRBJ1-6, with 7 bases fitting TRBD1. Unmatched junction bases numbered 6, after V lost 5 bases and J lost 5 bases. CDR1 is MNHEY, CDR2 SVGAGI, per germline. This CDR3 has 15 amino acids. The CDR3 loop is CASSQPGTDNSPLHF. CDR3 coding DNA: TGTGCCAGCAGTCAACCCGGGACAGATAATTCACCCCTCCACTTT.

In this sample, this clone turned up a few times. The V and J genes are TRBV6-1 and TRBJ1-5; D unresolved. The CDR3 has 15 residues. Deletions cut 0 bases from V and 0 bases from J, with 6 bases between. Germline V CDR1 and CDR2: MNHNS, SASEGT. CDR3 sequence (DNA): TGTGCCAGCAGTGAAGCGCGGATTAGCAATCAGCCCCAGCATTTT. It specifies CASSEARISNQPQHF.

This clone was counted once. The CDR3 DNA reads TGTGCCAGCAGTCTCCAGGGTAGCGGGAGCCAGACCCAGTACTTC. Its protein product is CASSLQGSGSQTQYF. The chain carries TRBV27 and TRBJ2-5; TRBD2 matches 9 bases. Unmatched junction bases numbered 10, after V lost 5 bases and J lost 6 bases. The germline V gene encodes CDR1 MNHEY and CDR2 SMNVEV (reference sequence). This CDR3 comprises 15 residues.

The CDR3 loop is CASSIDRTETNEKLFF. CDR3 DNA: TGTGCCAGTAGTATAGATCGAACAGAAACGAATGAAAAACTGTTTTTT. The V gene is TRBV19, the J gene TRBJ1-4, with D uncertain. CDR1 and CDR2 from the germline V gene are LNHDA and SQIVND (reference sequence). The CDR3 has 16 amino acids. The germline V and J ends were trimmed by 0 bases and 5 bases, with 13 bases remaining between them. Full variable domain (outside the CDR3, taken from reference TRBV19 and TRBJ1-4): DGGITQSPKYLFRKEGQNVTLSCEQNLNHDAMYWYRQDPGQGLRLIYYSQIVNDFQKGDIAEGYSVSREKKESFPLTVTSAQKNPTAFYLCASSIDRTETNEKLFFGSGTQLSVL.

V is TRBV10-3 and J is TRBJ2-3; 9 bases map to TRBD1. Trimming took 9 bases from V and 4 from J; bases not matched to a gene: 8. Germline V gene lookup returns CDR1 ENHRY and CDR2 SYGVKD. CDR3 length: 14 amino acids. The CDR3 DNA reads as TGTGCCATGTCCGGGACAGGGAGCGCAGATACGCAGTATTTT. It translates to CAMSGTGSADTQYF.

The V gene is TRBV29-1, the J gene TRBJ2-1, with 12 positions matching TRBD1. The junction had 18 bases not matched to a gene; V was cut back by 4 bases and J by 8 bases. The CDR3 covers 18 residues. CDR1 SQVTM and CDR2 ANQGSEA come from the germline V gene. CDR3 amino acids: CSVVSGQGASLLQDEQFF. CDR3 DNA: TGCAGCGTTGTCTCGGGACAGGGGGCGAGCCTACTACAAGATGAGCAGTTCTTC.

This clone was recorded once. This chain uses TRBV7-8 with TRBJ1-4, with TRBD1 matching over 10 bases. CDR1 and CDR2 (germline): SGHVS, FQNEAQ. CDR3 length: 15 residues. Trimming at V came to 5 bases and at J to 3 bases, leaving 3 bases not matched to a gene. The CDR3 reads CASSIGQGANEKLFF. The DNA for the CDR3 is TGTGCCAGCAGCATAGGACAGGGGGCTAATGAAAAACTGTTTTTT.

The chain combines TRBV28 with TRBJ2-7; 9 bases align to TRBD2. The germline gives CDR1 MDHEN, CDR2 SYDVKM. This CDR3 region has 14 residues. After removal of 6 bases from V and 3 bases from J, the junction contained 6 bases not matched to a gene. CDR3 nucleotide sequence: TGTGCCAGCAGGGCTAGCGGGGAGTTCTACGAGCAGTACTTC. Translating it yields CASRASGEFYEQYF.

This chain uses TRBV27 with TRBJ2-7; 7 nucleotides align to TRBD1. Per germline, CDR1 MNHEY and CDR2 SMNVEV (reference sequence). Trimming removed 6 bases from V and 9 bases from J; junction bases left unmatched: 14. The CDR3 totals 14 residues. This CDR3 reads CASSLQGSIMGQYF. The CDR3 region has the DNA TGTGCCAGCAGCTTACAGGGGAGTATTATGGGGCAGTACTTC.

This chain joins TRBV6-5 and TRBJ1-4; D call uncertain. CDR1 and CDR2 from the germline V gene are MNHEY and SVGAGI. The CDR3 has 15 residues. The germline V and J ends were trimmed by 4 bases and 0 bases, with 9 bases remaining between them. CDR3 sequence: CASSSRSATNEKLFF. The CDR3 DNA reads TGTGCCAGCAGTTCCCGGAGTGCAACTAATGAAAAACTGTTTTTT.

This rearrangement joins TRBV29-1 to TRBJ1-1; a possible D gene is TRBD1 (5 bases). The CDR3 has 12 residues. V shed 2 bases and J shed 4 bases, with 8 bases lying between them. Germline V gene lookup returns CDR1 SQVTM and CDR2 ANQGSEA. The CDR3 sequence: CSVEQGGTEAFF. The DNA for the CDR3 is TGCAGCGTTGAACAGGGAGGCACTGAAGCTTTCTTT. The variable domain in full, completed from reference TRBV29-1 and TRBJ1-1, reads SAVISQKPSRDICQRGTSLTIQCQVDSQVTMMFWYRQQPGQSLTLIATANQGSEATYESGFVIDKFPISRPNLTFSTLTVSNMSPEDSSIYLCSVEQGGTEAFFGQGTRLTVV.

This clone showed up just a few times. The chain links TRBV19 to TRBJ2-5; 8 nucleotides match TRBD1. V was pared by 9 bases and J by 3 bases, with 3 bases of the junction left unmatched. The CDR3 length is 12 residues. The germline CDR1 and CDR2 sequences are LNHDA and SQIVND (reference sequence). CDR3 DNA: TGTGCCAGCGGACAGGGCGAAGAGACCCAGTACTTC. Encoded protein: CASGQGEETQYF.